This T cell receptor beta chain comes out of a study of blood T cell repertoires in COVID-19 (dated by TCRdb to 2020 to 2021). Study-level background: Collaborator samples came from the United States, Italy and Spain and covered acute and convalescent phases of COVID-19. The material from the prospective study consisted of cDNA or gDNA derived from T cells, B-cell-depleted T cells, or PBMCs. The dataset comprised deeply sampled blood TCRbeta repertoires from subjects exposed to, actively infected with, or recovered from COVID-19. A freely available public database, intended as a resource for researchers studying the immune response to SARS-CoV-2, is where the repertoires were released. The samples were drawn from the first 160 participants of the ongoing ImmuneRACE study and from 1,254 subjects provided by 6 global collaborators. Sample metadata almost always included a de-identified subject ID, COVID-19 status, age in years and sex. Where HLA class I and class II types were available, the types were taken from metadata supplied by the sample provider, not from assay-based typing. Broad study findings and their caveats: The amount of clinical and demographic metadata varied by source and participant and was provided uncurated.

The collaborating institutions used their own protocols to collect whole blood in K2EDTA tubes. For TCRbeta analysis, collaborators shipped samples in one of three forms: frozen whole blood, isolated PBMCs, or DNA extracted from either of those sample types. TCRbeta CDR3 regions were amplified from genomic DNA by means of the immunoSEQ Assay, a bias-controlled multiplex PCR. The original pipeline was this. The number of nucleated cells in each sample was estimated by amplification of reference gene primers within the assay. Sequence reads were collapsed and filtered to measure the absolute abundance of every unique TCRbeta CDR3 rearrangement. For each sample, productive Simpson clonality was calculated by taking the square root of Simpson's diversity index across productive rearrangements. As stored in TCRdb, this immuneACCESS dataset retains in-frame rearrangements with V and J assigned. A fraction of the clones does not appear; measured against another copy, unresolved V genes explain less than half of the discrepancy, and the remainder lacks a known reason. D and trimming come from the DNA, and the V and J calls and clone size come from that table. The sample table shows about 85,000 clones, and more than 65% are seen once. The ten largest clonotypes hold around 10% of the sample.

Comments on this clone: Its antigen is still unknown. No base quality values were provided; no much bigger clone lies one nucleotide off.

Here V drops 5 bases and J drops 0 bases, and the junction holds 1 base not matched to any gene. From the germline V gene, CDR1 is SNHLY and CDR2 is FYNNEI. CDR3 length: 15 amino acids, cysteine to phenylalanine. The kept DNA is CDR3 alone, 45 bases in frame from the first base. The sequence derives from a man between 65 and 85 years old with acute or convalescent COVID-19. The chain is assembled from TRBV2 and TRBJ2-3, with 11 junctional bases fitting TRBD2. The sequencing sample was made of peripheral blood. This receptor carries the CDR3 CASSLAGGSTDTQYF. In nucleotides, the sequence is TGTGCCAGCAGTCTAGCGGGGGGTAGCACAGATACGCAGTATTTT.